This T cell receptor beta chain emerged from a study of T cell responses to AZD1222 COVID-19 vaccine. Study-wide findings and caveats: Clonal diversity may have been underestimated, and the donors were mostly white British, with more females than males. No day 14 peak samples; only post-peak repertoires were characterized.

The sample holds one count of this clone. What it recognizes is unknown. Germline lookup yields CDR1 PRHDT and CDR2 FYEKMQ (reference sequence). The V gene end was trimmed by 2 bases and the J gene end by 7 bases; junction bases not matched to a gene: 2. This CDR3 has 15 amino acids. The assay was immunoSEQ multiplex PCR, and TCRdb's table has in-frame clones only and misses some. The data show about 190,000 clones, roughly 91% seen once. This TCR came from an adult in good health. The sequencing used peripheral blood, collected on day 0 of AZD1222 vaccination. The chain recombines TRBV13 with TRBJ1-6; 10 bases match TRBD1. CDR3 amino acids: CASSLRQGANSPLHF. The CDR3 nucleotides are TGTGCCAGCAGCTTAAGACAGGGGGCGAATTCACCCCTCCACTTT.